The clone carrying this T cell receptor beta chain was counted between two and nine times. Its matching antigen is unknown. From 5'RACE with constant-segment primers came TCR alpha and TCR beta cDNA libraries that carried sample barcodes and UMIs. One entry per CDR3 protein, called by TCRdb with MiXCR from the 5' RACE reads. The profile covers about 140,000 distinct CDR3 sequences, with less than 20% appearing a single time and approximately 2.4% taken by the ten largest. The data were taken from a study of T-cell memory formation after mild COVID-19. Overall study results and limits: CD4+ clones that contracted lay mainly in CM and EM; CD8+ ones lay in EMRA. Among clones contracting day 15 to 85, CD4/CD8 was balanced, whereas later expanders leaned CD4+. Nothing confirmed that second-wave clones peaking on day 37 were specific for SARS-CoV-2.

The CDR3 loop spans 13 amino acids. V was pared by 7 bases and J by 7 bases, with 16 bases between. The specimen was PBMCs or a T cell subset sorted from them (not recorded which). The TCR sequence derives from an adult woman who had mild COVID-19 (a few samples of this study predate the infection). Cell type and time point are not known. The genes are TRBV12-3 or TRBV12-4 and TRBJ1-2; maybe TRBD1 (6 bases). The CDR3 sequence is CASTRGTRAGYTF. Here the CDR3 DNA reads TGTGCCAGCACCAGAGGGACAAGGGCTGGCTACACCTTC.